This T cell receptor (beta chain) is from a study of early T cells in non-severe SARS-CoV-2 infection (dated by TCRdb to the early 2020s). Describing the broader study: Bulk RNA from unsorted whole blood was used for TCR sequencing, so alpha and beta chains could not be paired. Paper-wide results and their limitations: Matching against VDJdb was skewed toward anti-spike CD8 responses, likely underestimated virus-specific expansions, and missed private and CD4 specificities.

Including cysteine and phenylalanine, the CDR3 has 12 amino acids. Only CDR3 DNA is held: 36 bases, read in frame from base 1. The germline V gene sets CDR1 to ENHRY and CDR2 to SYGVKD. V sheds 4 bases and J sheds 6 bases, leaving 7 bases between their ends. This clonotype has a handful of counts. Its target antigen remains unknown. Base qualities are not recorded, but no much larger clone differs from it by a single base. Set within a cohort of healthcare workers in London, UK, this nested case-control study involved weekly PCR testing of nasopharyngeal swabs along with blood sampling. Between 23 and 31 March 2020, the week of the UK lockdown, healthcare workers were enrolled and then followed up weekly for as long as 16 weeks. The library was produced with 5' RACE. The sequencer was a NextSeq 500. Unique molecular identifiers were attached to individual cDNA molecules in the TCR library protocol so that sequencing error and PCR bias could be corrected. TCR alpha and beta chains were both sequenced, and the abundances of alpha and beta sequences in each sample were closely correlated with each other. The authors' pipeline ran thus. Decombinator V4 was used to annotate TCR sequences for V gene, J gene and CDR3. TCRs were defined as expanded if a significant change between any two time points was detected under a Poisson model with p below 0.0001. TCR abundances were normalised to the total number of TCRs sequenced in each sample and reported as counts per million. MAIT TCRs were defined by TRAV1-2 paired with TRAJ12, TRAJ20 or TRAJ33, and iNKT TCRs by TRAV10 paired with TRAJ18. VDJdb, accessed on 1 November 2021, was searched for TCRs annotated for CMV, EBV and SARS-CoV-2, and TCRs annotated for more than one antigen were excluded. Clones were called with MiXCR by TCRdb after fastp trimmed the public reads at Q25, and only in-frame beta chains were retained. Entries are consolidated by CDR3 protein sequence, retaining the most common genes and DNA. These V and J calls rely on TCRdb rather than the paper's analysis. The sample table shows approximately 63,000 distinct CDR3 sequences, and approximately 6.1% are seen once. 3.4% of the sample belongs to the ten largest clones.

Here the sequenced sample was whole blood, taken at baseline. This receptor was taken from an adult who was a healthcare worker with PCR-confirmed SARS-CoV-2 infection or an uninfected control (not recorded which). The chain uses TRBV10-3 and TRBJ2-4, with TRBD2 perhaps the D gene, on 5 matching bases. CDR3 sequence: CAISGAGNIQYF. In nucleotide form, the sequence is TGTGCCATCAGTGGTGCGGGAAACATTCAGTACTTC.